A selection of T cell receptor beta chains follows, all from one sample in a study of T cells in Graves' hyperthyroidism and ophthalmopathy. TCRdb re-called the multiplex PCR reads with MiXCR, one entry per CDR3 protein. Of approximately 510,000 distinct CDR3 sequences listed, about a fifth were seen once; the top ten hold about 30%. The sample was blood. The receptor source for this set is a man aged 18-30 years with Graves' hyperthyroidism. CDR3s include the opening cysteine and the closing phenylalanine or tryptophan. The D gene is left open where the match is weak. Size is stated for part of the rows, as once, few or many counts, or as a class when the clone is expanded.

CDR3	DNA	V	D	J	size
CSAQNGLGGNTEAFF	TGCAGTGCTCAGAATGGGCTGGGGGGGAACACTGAAGCTTTCTTT	TRBV20-1	.	TRBJ1-1	many
CASRQGRLDRNQPQHF	TGTGCCAGCAGGCAGGGGAGACTTGATAGGAATCAGCCCCAGCATTTT	TRBV2	.	TRBJ1-5	few
CASSYVQDPSEALF	TGTGCCAGCAGTTACGTACAGGATCCGTCTGAAGCTCTCTTT	TRBV6-5	.	TRBJ1-1	many
CSVLDSNTEAFF	TGCAGCGTTCTTGACAGTAACACTGAAGCTTTCTTT	TRBV29-1	.	TRBJ1-1	.
CASSQDLQGFSYEQYF	TGCGCCAGCAGCCAAGACCTACAGGGCTTTTCCTACGAGCAGTACTTC	TRBV4-1	.	TRBJ2-7	few
CASTLGRNTEAFF	TGTGCCAGCACCCTGGGGAGGAACACTGAAGCTTTCTTT	TRBV12-3/TRBV12-4	.	TRBJ1-1	.
CSAGRGGGNYEQYF	TGCAGTGCAGGGAGGGGCGGGGGGAACTACGAGCAGTACTTC	TRBV20-1	TRBD2	TRBJ2-7	.
CASSLGTTSGEQYF	TGTGCCAGCAGCCTCGGGACTACATCGGGCGAGCAGTACTTC	TRBV9	TRBD2	TRBJ2-7	many
CASSVGQGRSGANVLTF	TGTGCCAGCAGTGTAGGACAGGGCCGGTCTGGGGCCAACGTCCTGACTTTC	TRBV6-2/TRBV6-3	TRBD1	TRBJ2-6	few
CVPRPREYQPQHF	TGTGTCCCTAGGCCCCGGGAATATCAGCCCCAGCATTTT	TRBV27	.	TRBJ1-5	many
CATSRTVPFHEQYF	TGTGCCACCAGCAGGACAGTCCCTTTCCACGAGCAGTACTTC	TRBV15	.	TRBJ2-7	many
CAWSPRQGPVRVNTEAFF	TGTGCCTGGAGTCCACGACAGGGTCCCGTGAGGGTGAACACTGAAGCTTTCTTT	TRBV30	TRBD1	TRBJ1-1	many
CASRGQPYEQYF	TGTGCCAGCAGGGGACAGCCCTACGAGCAGTACTTC	TRBV12-3/TRBV12-4	TRBD1	TRBJ2-7	many
CAISERVAGGQDTQYF	TGTGCCATCAGTGAGCGTGTAGCGGGGGGGCAAGATACGCAGTATTTT	TRBV10-3	TRBD2	TRBJ2-3	few
CAWSVSRYGYTF	TGTGCCTGGAGTGTATCACGCTATGGCTACACCTTC	TRBV30	.	TRBJ1-2	many
CSARDLTSWVVQNEQFF	TGCAGTGCTAGAGATTTGACTAGTTGGGTCGTCCAAAATGAGCAGTTCTTC	TRBV20-1	.	TRBJ2-1	.
CASRALLSTEAFF	TGCGCCAGCAGGGCCTTGCTTAGCACTGAAGCTTTCTTT	TRBV4-1	.	TRBJ1-1	.
CASSFGALQGTYEQYF	TGTGCCAGCAGTTTCGGGGCTTTGCAGGGTACTTACGAGCAGTACTTC	TRBV28	.	TRBJ2-7	many
CATSQGELYEQYF	TGTGCCACCTCCCAGGGGGAACTCTACGAGCAGTACTTC	TRBV19	TRBD1	TRBJ2-7	once
CSARWGEAPNTEAFF	TGCAGTGCCAGATGGGGCGAGGCACCGAACACTGAAGCTTTCTTT	TRBV20-1	.	TRBJ1-1	many
CSATWTGHSQPQHF	TGCAGTGCCACCTGGACAGGGCATTCTCAGCCCCAGCATTTT	TRBV20-1	TRBD1	TRBJ1-5	many
CASKRTSGGQETQYF	TGTGCCAGTAAGAGGACTAGCGGGGGACAAGAGACCCAGTACTTC	TRBV19	TRBD2	TRBJ2-5	many
CASRMNTGDNYEQYF	TGCGCCAGCAGAATGAATACGGGGGATAACTACGAGCAGTACTTC	TRBV5-1	.	TRBJ2-7	.
CASSQGFANYGFTF	TGTGCCAGCAGCCAGGGATTTGCTAACTATGGCTTCACCTTC	TRBV4-2	.	TRBJ1-2	.
CASSLLGKTQYF	TGTGCCAGCAGTTTACTGGGGAAGACCCAGTACTTC	TRBV28	.	TRBJ2-5	many
CASSRRDMSNQPQHF	TGTGCCAGCAGTCGCCGGGACATGAGCAATCAGCCCCAGCATTTT	TRBV2	.	TRBJ1-5	many
CASSLVTGTYEQYF	TGTGCCAGCAGTCTCGTCACAGGGACCTACGAGCAGTACTTC	TRBV28	.	TRBJ2-7	many
CASSQEIHSNQPQHF	TGCGCCAGCAGCCAAGAAATACATAGCAATCAGCCCCAGCATTTT	TRBV4-1	.	TRBJ1-5	few
CASAPGRDGTEAFF	TGTGCTAGTGCCCCGGGCAGGGATGGCACTGAAGCTTTCTTT	TRBV12-5	.	TRBJ1-1	many
CASSQDFRGNDGYTF	TGCGCCAGCAGCCAAGATTTCAGGGGGAACGATGGCTACACCTTC	TRBV4-1	TRBD1	TRBJ1-2	many
CASSSPIKQGASYEQYF	TGTGCCAGCAGCAGTCCTATAAAACAGGGCGCAAGCTACGAGCAGTACTTC	TRBV28	.	TRBJ2-7	.
CASSPGTGGYQETQYF	TGTGCCAGCAGCCCTGGGACAGGGGGGTACCAAGAGACCCAGTACTTC	TRBV11-1	TRBD1	TRBJ2-5	many
CASSLGRTGEAFF	TGTGCCAGCAGTTTGGGCCGGACAGGTGAAGCTTTCTTT	TRBV28	TRBD1	TRBJ1-1	.
CASSSAMNTEAFF	TGTGCCAGCAGCTCAGCCATGAACACTGAAGCTTTCTTT	TRBV12-3/TRBV12-4	.	TRBJ1-1	many
CSAREGGNQPQHF	TGCAGTGCTAGAGAAGGGGGCAATCAGCCCCAGCATTTT	TRBV20-1	.	TRBJ1-5	many
CASSQGQGVTEAFF	TGTGCCAGCAGCCAAGGACAGGGGGTTACTGAAGCTTTCTTT	TRBV3-1	TRBD1	TRBJ1-1	.
CASSQTGGPFSYEQYF	TGTGCCAGCAGCCAAACAGGGGGCCCTTTCTCCTACGAGCAGTACTTC	TRBV3-1	TRBD1	TRBJ2-7	.
CATSRELDRGSYEQYF	TGTGCCACCAGCAGAGAATTAGACAGGGGGTCCTACGAGCAGTACTTC	TRBV15	TRBD1	TRBJ2-7	many
CASSSGGATENTEAFF	TGTGCCAGCAGCTCCGGTGGGGCGACAGAGAACACTGAAGCTTTCTTT	TRBV7-9	.	TRBJ1-1	many
CASSSWAGGEDEQYF	TGTGCCAGCAGCTCTTGGGCTGGAGGGGAAGACGAGCAGTACTTC	TRBV11-1	.	TRBJ2-7	few
CASGGGQGKETQYF	TGTGCCAGCGGAGGGGGACAGGGGAAAGAGACCCAGTACTTC	TRBV12-3/TRBV12-4	TRBD1	TRBJ2-5	many
CSARTALSNQPQHF	TGCAGTGCTCGGACAGCTCTATCTAATCAGCCCCAGCATTTT	TRBV20-1	.	TRBJ1-5	many
CASSYRGQGRETQYF	TGTGCCAGCAGTTACAGGGGACAGGGGAGAGAGACCCAGTACTTC	TRBV6-5	TRBD1	TRBJ2-5	few
CASRYGYTF	TGTGCCAGCAGATATGGCTACACCTTC	TRBV2	.	TRBJ1-2	few
CASNRDREGNTIHF	TGTGCCAGCAATCGGGACAGGGAGGGAAACACCATACATTTT	TRBV6-4	TRBD1	TRBJ1-3	many
CASRRTQGSNTEAFF	TGTGCCAGCAGACGAACACAGGGGTCCAACACTGAAGCTTTCTTT	TRBV6-5	TRBD1	TRBJ1-1	many
CASRSRGDEQYF	TGTGCCAGCAGATCCCGAGGGGACGAGCAGTACTTC	TRBV27	.	TRBJ2-7	many